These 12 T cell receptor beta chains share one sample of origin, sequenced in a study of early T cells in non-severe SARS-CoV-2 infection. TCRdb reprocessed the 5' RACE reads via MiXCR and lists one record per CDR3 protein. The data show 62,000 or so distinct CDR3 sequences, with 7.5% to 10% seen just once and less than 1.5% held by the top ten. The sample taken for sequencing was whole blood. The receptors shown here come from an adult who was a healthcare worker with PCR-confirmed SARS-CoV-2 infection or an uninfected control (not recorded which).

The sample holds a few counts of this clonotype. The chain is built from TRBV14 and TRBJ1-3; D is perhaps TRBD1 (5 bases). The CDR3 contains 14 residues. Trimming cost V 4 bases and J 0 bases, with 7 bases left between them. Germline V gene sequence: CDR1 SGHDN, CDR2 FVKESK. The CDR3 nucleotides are TGTGCCAGCAGCCGGGGGTACTCTGGAAACACCATATATTTT. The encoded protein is CASSRGYSGNTIYF.

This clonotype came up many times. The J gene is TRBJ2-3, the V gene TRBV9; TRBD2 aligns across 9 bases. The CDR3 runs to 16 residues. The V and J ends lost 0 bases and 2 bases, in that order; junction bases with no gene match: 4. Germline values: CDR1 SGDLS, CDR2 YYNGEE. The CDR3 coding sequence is TGTGCCAGCAGCGTAGGAGCGGGGGGCGCCACAGATACGCAGTATTTT. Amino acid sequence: CASSVGAGGATDTQYF.

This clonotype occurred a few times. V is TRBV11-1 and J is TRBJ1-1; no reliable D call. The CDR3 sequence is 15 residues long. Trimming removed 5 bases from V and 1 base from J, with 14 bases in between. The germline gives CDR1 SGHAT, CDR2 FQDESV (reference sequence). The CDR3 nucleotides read TGTGCCAGCAGCGTATACCCCAGGAAGAACACTGAAGCTTTCTTT. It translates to CASSVYPRKNTEAFF.

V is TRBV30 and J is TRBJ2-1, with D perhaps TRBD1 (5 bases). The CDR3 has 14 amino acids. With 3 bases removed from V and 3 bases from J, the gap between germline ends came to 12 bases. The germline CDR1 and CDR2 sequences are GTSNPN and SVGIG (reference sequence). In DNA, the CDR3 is TGTGCCTGGAGAGGGGCGGTGAGCTACAATGAGCAGTTCTTC. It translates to CAWRGAVSYNEQFF.

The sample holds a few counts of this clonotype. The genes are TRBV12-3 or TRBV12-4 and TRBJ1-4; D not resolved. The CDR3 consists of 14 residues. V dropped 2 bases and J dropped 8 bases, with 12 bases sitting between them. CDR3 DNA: TGTGCCAGCAGTTTATCGATGATTAGAGAAAAACTGTTTTTT. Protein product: CASSLSMIREKLFF.

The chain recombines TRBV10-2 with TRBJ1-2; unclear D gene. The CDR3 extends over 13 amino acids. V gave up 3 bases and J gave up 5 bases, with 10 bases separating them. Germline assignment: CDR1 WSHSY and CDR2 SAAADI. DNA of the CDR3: TGCGCCAGCAGTGATATACGGGCGTATGGCTACACCTTC. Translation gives CASSDIRAYGYTF.

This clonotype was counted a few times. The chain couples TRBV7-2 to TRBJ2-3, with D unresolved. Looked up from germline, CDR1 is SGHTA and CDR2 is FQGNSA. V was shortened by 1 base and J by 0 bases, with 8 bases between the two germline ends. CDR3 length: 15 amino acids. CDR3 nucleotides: TGTGCCAGCAGCTTAGAAAACGGGAGCACAGATACGCAGTATTTT. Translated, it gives CASSLENGSTDTQYF.

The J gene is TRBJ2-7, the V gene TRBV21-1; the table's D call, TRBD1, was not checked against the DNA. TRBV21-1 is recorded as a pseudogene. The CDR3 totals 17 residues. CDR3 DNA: TGTGCCAGCAGCAAAGGACGACAGGTACCCATCTCCTACGAGCAGTACGTC. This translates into CASSKGRQVPISYEQYV.

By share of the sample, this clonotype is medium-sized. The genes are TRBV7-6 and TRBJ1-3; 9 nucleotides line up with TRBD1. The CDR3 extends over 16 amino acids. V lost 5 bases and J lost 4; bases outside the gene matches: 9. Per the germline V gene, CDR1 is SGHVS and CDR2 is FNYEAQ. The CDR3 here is CASSLTGGASGNTIYF. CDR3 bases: TGTGCCAGCAGCCTCACAGGGGGCGCCTCCGGAAACACCATATATTTT.

CDR3: CASSSGQGSYEQYV. DNA of the CDR3: TGCGCCAGCAGCAGCGGACAGGGGTCCTACGAGCAGTACGTC. The chain employs TRBV5-1 and TRBJ2-7, with 9 bases aligning to TRBD1. In germline, CDR1 is SGHRS, CDR2 YFSETQ. The CDR3 loop spans 14 amino acids. V dropped 4 bases and J dropped 1; count of bases not matched to a gene: 3.

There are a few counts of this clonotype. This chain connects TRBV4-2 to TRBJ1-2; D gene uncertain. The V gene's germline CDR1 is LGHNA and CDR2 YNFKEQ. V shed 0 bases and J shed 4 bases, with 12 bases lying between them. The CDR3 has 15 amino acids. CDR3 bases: TGTGCCAGCAGCCAAGATTATACGGGTACCTATGGCTACACCTTC. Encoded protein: CASSQDYTGTYGYTF.

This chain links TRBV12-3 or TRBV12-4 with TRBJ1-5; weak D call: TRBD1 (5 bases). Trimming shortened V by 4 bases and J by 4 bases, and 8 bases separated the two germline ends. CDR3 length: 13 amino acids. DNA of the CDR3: TGTGCCAGCAGTTATGCAGGGAATCAGCCCCAGCATTTT. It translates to CASSYAGNQPQHF.